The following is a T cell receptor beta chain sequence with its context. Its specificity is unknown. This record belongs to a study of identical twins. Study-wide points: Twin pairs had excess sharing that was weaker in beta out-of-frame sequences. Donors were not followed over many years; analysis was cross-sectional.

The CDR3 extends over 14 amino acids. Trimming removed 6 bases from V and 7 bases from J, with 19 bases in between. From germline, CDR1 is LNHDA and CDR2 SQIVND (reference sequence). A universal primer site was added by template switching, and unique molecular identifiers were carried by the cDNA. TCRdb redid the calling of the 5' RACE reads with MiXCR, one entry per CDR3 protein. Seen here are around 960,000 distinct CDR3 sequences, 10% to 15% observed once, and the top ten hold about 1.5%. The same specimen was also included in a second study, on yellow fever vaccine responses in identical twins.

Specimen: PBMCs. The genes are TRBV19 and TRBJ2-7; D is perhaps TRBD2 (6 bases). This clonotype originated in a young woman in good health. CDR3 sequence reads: CASRAGNPTREQYF. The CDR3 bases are TGTGCCAGTAGGGCGGGAAACCCTACGAGGGAGCAGTACTTC.